This T cell receptor beta chain was obtained from a study of type 1 regulatory T cells. Overall study context: This in vitro CD4 product, T-allo10, is enriched for Tr1 cells and alloantigen-specific. Notes on the study in general: Tr1 cells had a more restricted TCR repertoire than non-Tr1 cells.

In its sample, this clonotype was seen a few times. Its target is unknown. Germline assignment: CDR1 GTSNPN and CDR2 SVGIG (reference sequence). Trimming left V 0 bases short and J 2 bases short, with 7 bases between. The CDR3 runs 13 residues. TCRdb processed the reads anew with MiXCR; each CDR3 protein has one entry. The sample has approximately 77,000 distinct CDR3 sequences; around 20% are singletons. The sequence was collected from a human donor in good health. Source material: cultured type 1 regulatory T (Tr1) cells, either the whole culture or a sorted fraction (not recorded which). The genes are TRBV30 and TRBJ1-1; D remains ambiguous. The CDR3 reads CAWSVRDNTEAFF. The DNA of the CDR3 is TGTGCCTGGAGTGTTAGGGATAACACTGAAGCTTTCTTT.